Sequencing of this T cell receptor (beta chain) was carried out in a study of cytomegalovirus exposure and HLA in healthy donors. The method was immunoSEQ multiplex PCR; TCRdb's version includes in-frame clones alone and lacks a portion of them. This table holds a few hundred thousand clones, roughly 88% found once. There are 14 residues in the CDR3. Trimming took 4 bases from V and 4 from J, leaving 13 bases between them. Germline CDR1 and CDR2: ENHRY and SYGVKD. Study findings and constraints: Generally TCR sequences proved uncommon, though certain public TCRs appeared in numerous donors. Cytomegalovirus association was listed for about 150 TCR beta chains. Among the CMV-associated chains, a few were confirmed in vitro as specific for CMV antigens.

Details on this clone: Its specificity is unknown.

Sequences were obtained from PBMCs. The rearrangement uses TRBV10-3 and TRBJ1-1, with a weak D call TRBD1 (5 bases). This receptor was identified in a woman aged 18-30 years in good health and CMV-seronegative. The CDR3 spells CAISAILQGTEAFF. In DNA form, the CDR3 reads TGTGCCATCAGTGCGATACTCCAGGGCACTGAAGCTTTCTTT.